This record looks at one T cell receptor (beta chain) sequence and its context. The antigen remains unidentified. Template material for amplifying TCR beta CDR3 regions consisted of RNA transcripts. RT-PCR in the first round (using the HTBI primer set) targeted the TCR CDR3. Each CDR3 protein gets one entry after TCRdb re-called the multiplex PCR reads with MiXCR. The table records roughly 350,000 distinct CDR3 sequences, 14% of them present only once. This sample is part of a study of T cells in Graves' hyperthyroidism and ophthalmopathy. Study-wide results and caveats: The majority of expanded thyroid clonotypes above 0.001 also appeared in blood. Classification by a 13 V-J model distinguished ophthalmopathy from stable hyperthyroidism.

CDR3 length: 13 amino acids. Trimming pared 6 bases from V and 8 bases from J, leaving 16 bases between. This receptor was identified in a woman aged 25 to 39 with Graves' hyperthyroidism. The specimen sequenced was blood. This chain connects TRBV12-3 or TRBV12-4 to TRBJ2-5, with D maybe TRBD1 (7 bases). The CDR3 DNA is TGTGCCAGCAGGACTGACAGGGAGGTTACCCAGTACTTC. Translation gives CASRTDREVTQYF.